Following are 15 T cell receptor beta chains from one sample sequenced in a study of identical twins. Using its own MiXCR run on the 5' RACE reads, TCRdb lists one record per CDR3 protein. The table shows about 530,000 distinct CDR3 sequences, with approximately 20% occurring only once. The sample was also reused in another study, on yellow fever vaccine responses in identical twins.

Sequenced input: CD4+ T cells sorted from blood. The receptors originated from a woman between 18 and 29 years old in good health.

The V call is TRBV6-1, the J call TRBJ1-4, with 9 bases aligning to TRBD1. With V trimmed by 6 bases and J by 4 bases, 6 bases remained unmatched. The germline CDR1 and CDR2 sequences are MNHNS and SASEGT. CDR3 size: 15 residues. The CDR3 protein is CASRPQGALNEKLFF. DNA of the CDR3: TGTGCCAGCAGGCCACAGGGGGCTCTTAATGAAAAACTGTTTTTT.

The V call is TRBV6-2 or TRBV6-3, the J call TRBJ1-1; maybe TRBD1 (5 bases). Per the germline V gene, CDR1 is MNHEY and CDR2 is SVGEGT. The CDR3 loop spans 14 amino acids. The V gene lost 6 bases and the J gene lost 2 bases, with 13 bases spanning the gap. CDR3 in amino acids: CASRAAGSNTEAFF. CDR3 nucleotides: TGTGCCAGCAGGGCGGCAGGGAGTAACACTGAAGCTTTCTTT.

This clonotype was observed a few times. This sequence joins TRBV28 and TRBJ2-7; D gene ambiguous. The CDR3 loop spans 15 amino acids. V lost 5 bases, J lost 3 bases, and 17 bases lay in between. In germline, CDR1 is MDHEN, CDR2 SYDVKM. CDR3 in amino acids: CASSMARAPGYEQYF. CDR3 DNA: TGTGCCAGCAGTATGGCACGGGCCCCCGGCTACGAGCAGTACTTC.

CDR3 sequence: CASSHGAKNIQYF. As DNA, the CDR3 is TGTGCCAGCAGCCACGGTGCCAAAAACATTCAGTACTTC. V gene TRBV14 combines with J gene TRBJ2-4; D is undetermined. With 3 bases removed from V and 1 base from J, the gap between germline ends came to 4 bases. From germline, CDR1 is SGHDN and CDR2 FVKESK. CDR3 length: 13 residues.

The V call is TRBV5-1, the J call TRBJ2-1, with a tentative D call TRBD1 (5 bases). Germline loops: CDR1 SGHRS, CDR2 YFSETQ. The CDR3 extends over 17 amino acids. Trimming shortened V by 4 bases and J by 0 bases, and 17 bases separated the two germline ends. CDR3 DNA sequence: TGCGCCAGCAGCCTAAGACAGATAACGAGCTCCTACAATGAGCAGTTCTTC. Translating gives CASSLRQITSSYNEQFF.

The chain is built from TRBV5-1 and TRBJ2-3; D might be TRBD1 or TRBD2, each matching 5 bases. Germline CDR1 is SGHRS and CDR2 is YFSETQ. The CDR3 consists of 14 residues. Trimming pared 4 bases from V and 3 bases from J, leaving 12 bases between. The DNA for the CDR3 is TGCGCCAGCAGCAGGGACCAAAGGACAGATACGCAGTATTTT. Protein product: CASSRDQRTDTQYF.

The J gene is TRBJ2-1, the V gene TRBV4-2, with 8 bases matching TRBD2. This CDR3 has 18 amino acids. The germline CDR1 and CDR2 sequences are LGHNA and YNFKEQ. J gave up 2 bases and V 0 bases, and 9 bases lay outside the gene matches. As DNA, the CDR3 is TGTGCCAGCAGCCAAGATCATATTGGCGGGGGGACCTACAATGAGCAGTTCTTC. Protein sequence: CASSQDHIGGGTYNEQFF.

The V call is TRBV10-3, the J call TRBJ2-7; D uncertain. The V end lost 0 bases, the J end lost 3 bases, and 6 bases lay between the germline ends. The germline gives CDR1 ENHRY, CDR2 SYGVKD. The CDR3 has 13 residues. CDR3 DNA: TGTGCCATCAGTGAGTCGGCAGTCTACGAGCAGTACGTC. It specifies CAISESAVYEQYV.

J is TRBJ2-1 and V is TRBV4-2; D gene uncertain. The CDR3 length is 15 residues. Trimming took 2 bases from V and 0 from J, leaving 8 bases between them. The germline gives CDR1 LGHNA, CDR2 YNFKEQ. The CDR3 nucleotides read TGTGCCAGCAGCCAACAGGAAATCTCCTACAATGAGCAGTTCTTC. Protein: CASSQQEISYNEQFF.

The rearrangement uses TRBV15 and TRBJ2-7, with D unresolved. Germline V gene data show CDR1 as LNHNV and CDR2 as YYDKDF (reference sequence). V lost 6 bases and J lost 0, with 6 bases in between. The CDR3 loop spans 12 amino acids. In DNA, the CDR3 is TGTGCCACCAGTAAGGACTCCTACGAGCAGTACTTC. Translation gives CATSKDSYEQYF. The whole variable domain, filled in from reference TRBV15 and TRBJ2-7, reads DAMVIQNPRYQVTQFGKPVTLSCSQTLNHNVMYWYQQKSSQAPKLLFHYYDKDFNNEADTPDNFQSRRPNTSFCFLDIRSPGLGDTAMYLCATSKDSYEQYFGPGTRLTVT.

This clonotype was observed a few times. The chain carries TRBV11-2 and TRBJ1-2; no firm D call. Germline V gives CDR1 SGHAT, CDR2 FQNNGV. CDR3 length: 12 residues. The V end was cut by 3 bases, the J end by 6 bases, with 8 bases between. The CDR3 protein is CASSFVGDGYTF. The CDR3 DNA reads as TGTGCCAGCAGCTTCGTTGGGGATGGCTACACCTTC. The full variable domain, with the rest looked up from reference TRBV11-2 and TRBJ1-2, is EAGVAQSPRYKIIEKRQSVAFWCNPISGHATLYWYQQILGQGPKLLIQFQNNGVVDDSQLPKDRFSAERLKGVDSTLKIQPAKLEDSAVYLCASSFVGDGYTFGSGTRLTVV.

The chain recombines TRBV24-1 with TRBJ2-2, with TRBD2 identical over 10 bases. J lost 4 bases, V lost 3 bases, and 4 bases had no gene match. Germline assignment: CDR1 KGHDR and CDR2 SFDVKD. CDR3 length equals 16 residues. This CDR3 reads CATSDRGTSATGELFF. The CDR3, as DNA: TGTGCCACCAGTGATCGGGGGACTAGCGCCACCGGGGAGCTGTTTTTT.

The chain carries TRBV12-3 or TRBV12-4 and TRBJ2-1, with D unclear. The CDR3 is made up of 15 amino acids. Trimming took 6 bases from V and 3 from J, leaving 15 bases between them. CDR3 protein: CASRRDNLIYNEQFF. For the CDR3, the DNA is TGTGCCAGCAGAAGAGACAACTTAATCTACAATGAGCAGTTCTTC.

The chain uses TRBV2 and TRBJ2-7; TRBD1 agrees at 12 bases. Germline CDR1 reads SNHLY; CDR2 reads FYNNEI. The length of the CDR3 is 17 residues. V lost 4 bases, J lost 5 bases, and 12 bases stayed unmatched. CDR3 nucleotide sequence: TGTGCCAGCAGTGGACGATTGCCGGGACAGGGGGCTGACGAGCAGTACGTC. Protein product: CASSGRLPGQGADEQYV.

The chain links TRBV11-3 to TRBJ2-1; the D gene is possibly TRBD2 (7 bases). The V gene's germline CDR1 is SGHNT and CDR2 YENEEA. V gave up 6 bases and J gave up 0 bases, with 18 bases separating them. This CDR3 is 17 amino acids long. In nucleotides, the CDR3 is TGTGCCAGCAGGGAGGTAGGGGGGGTTCCCTCCTACAATGAGCAGTTCTTC. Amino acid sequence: CASREVGGVPSYNEQFF.